This is a list of T cell receptor beta chains from one sample in a study of cytomegalovirus exposure and HLA in healthy donors. The table came from immunoSEQ multiplex PCR; TCRdb's copy has only in-frame clones and leaves some out. The table includes under 200,000 clones, 82% detected once. The specimen was PBMCs. These receptors were collected from a girl aged 2-10 years in good health and CMV-seropositive. Each CDR3 is given with its conserved first and last residue. A D gene is named only where the DNA matches it firmly. The size entry is marked missing in some rows and otherwise reads once, few, many or a size class.

d_gene	v_gene	abundance	j_gene	CDR3nt	CDR3aa
TRBD1	TRBV29-1	-	TRBJ2-5	TGCAGCGTTACGAACAGGGGCCTTCAAGAGACCCAGTACTTC	CSVTNRGLQETQYF
-	TRBV7-8	-	TRBJ1-1	TGTGCCAGCAGCCGGGGGTGGAACACTGAAGCTTTCTTT	CASSRGWNTEAFF
-	TRBV7-9	-	TRBJ2-5	TGTGCCAGCAGCAATACAGGGCCTCAAGAGACCCAGTACTTC	CASSNTGPQETQYF
-	TRBV11-3	-	TRBJ2-3	TGTGCCAGCAGCTTGGGGGCCCTTAGCACAGATACGCAGTATTTT	CASSLGALSTDTQYF
-	TRBV4-1	-	TRBJ1-2	TGCGCCAGCAGCCAAGATCCGTCGGGACTTAACTATGGCTACACCTTC	CASSQDPSGLNYGYTF
-	TRBV2	-	TRBJ1-2	TGTGCCAGCAGTGAGCGCATTAACTATGGCTACACCTTC	CASSERINYGYTF
-	TRBV1	-	TRBJ2-5	TGCACCAGCAGCCAAGGGGGGACTAGCGGGAGCGGAGAGACCCAGTACTTC	CTSSQGGTSGSGETQYF
-	TRBV21-1	-	TRBJ1-1	TGTGCCAGCGGACCTCAAGGGGGAACCATGAACACTGAAGCTTTCTTT	CASGPQGGTMNTEAFF
TRBD1	TRBV27	-	TRBJ1-2	TGTGCCAGCAGTTTAGGGACAGGGATGATTGGGGGCTACACCTTC	CASSLGTGMIGGYTF
TRBD2	TRBV4-1	-	TRBJ2-1	TGCGCCAGCAGCCGGCCGGGACTAGCGGGAGTCAATGAGCAGTTCTTC	CASSRPGLAGVNEQFF
-	TRBV27	-	TRBJ1-5	TGTGCCAGCAGTTTACGGGAATCTAGCAATCAGCCCCAGCATTTT	CASSLRESSNQPQHF
-	TRBV6-6	few	TRBJ2-7	TGTGCCAGCAGATCGGACAGCCCCTACGAGCAGTACTTC	CASRSDSPYEQYF
-	TRBV28	-	TRBJ1-2	TGTGCCAGCAGTTTAGGAATCCAGGGTAGGGGTAACTATGGCTACACCTTC	CASSLGIQGRGNYGYTF
TRBD2	TRBV13	-	TRBJ2-5	TGTGCCAGCAGCCGCCTAGCGGACCAAGAGACCCAGTACTTC	CASSRLADQETQYF
-	TRBV6-1	-	TRBJ1-3	TGTGCCAGCAGTGATATGGTTAGCTCTGGAAACACCATATATTTT	CASSDMVSSGNTIYF
-	TRBV19	-	TRBJ2-5	TGTGCCAGCCTGTCGGACTACCCGTCGGGGACCCAGTACTTC	CASLSDYPSGTQYF
-	TRBV28	-	TRBJ1-1	TGTGCCAGCAGTTTATCCGGGAATGAAGCTTTCTTT	CASSLSGNEAFF
TRBD2	TRBV4-1	-	TRBJ2-1	TGCGCCAGCAGCCAAGATAAGCTAGCGGGTGTGCAGTTCTTC	CASSQDKLAGVQFF
-	TRBV28	once	TRBJ2-6	TGTGCCAGCAGTTTTCTGGCCTCCTCTGGGGCCAACGTCCTGACTTTC	CASSFLASSGANVLTF
-	TRBV6-5	-	TRBJ2-2	TGTGCCAGCTACGCACTCGCGAACACCGGGGAGCTGTTTTTT	CASYALANTGELFF
-	TRBV10-3	-	TRBJ2-5	TGTGCCATCAGTGAATGGAGTTCAGAGACCCAGTACTTC	CAISEWSSETQYF
-	TRBV4-1	-	TRBJ1-4	TGCGCCAGCAGCCAGTTACAGGGTTTAAATGAAAAACTGTTTTTT	CASSQLQGLNEKLFF
TRBD2	TRBV30	-	TRBJ2-2	TGTGCCTGGAGGAGGGGGTGGACTAGCGGGAAAGTACTGAACACCGGGGAGCTGTTTTTT	CAWRRGWTSGKVLNTGELFF
TRBD1	TRBV5-4	-	TRBJ1-1	TGTGCCAGCAGCGGCCGGGACAGGGGGCTTGGGGCTTTCTTT	CASSGRDRGLGAFF
-	TRBV30	-	TRBJ1-4	TGTGCCTGGAGCGTTTCAACTAATGAAAAACTGTTTTTT	CAWSVSTNEKLFF
-	TRBV2	few	TRBJ1-1	TGTGCCAGCACCATTGACAGGCCCACTGAAGCTTTCTTT	CASTIDRPTEAFF
TRBD1	TRBV4-1	-	TRBJ2-1	TGCGCCAGCAGCCAACCATTCGACAGGGTAGGAAAGCAGTTCTTC	CASSQPFDRVGKQFF
-	TRBV9	-	TRBJ1-1	TGTGCCAGCAGCGCCGGGAAGAGCACTGAAGCTTTCTTT	CASSAGKSTEAFF
-	TRBV7-6	once	TRBJ2-5	TGTGCCAGCAGTCACGGGGGGACCCAGTACTTC	CASSHGGTQYF
-	TRBV28	-	TRBJ2-5	TGTGCCAGCAGTCCAAAAATCGAGGAGACCCAGTACTTC	CASSPKIEETQYF
TRBD1	TRBV30	-	TRBJ1-1	TGTGCCTGGAGACGGACAGGTCTCGACACTGAAGCTTTCTTT	CAWRRTGLDTEAFF
-	TRBV2	once	TRBJ2-7	TGTGCCAGCAGTCTAGCGTTGGGCTACGAGCAGTACTTC	CASSLALGYEQYF
TRBD2	TRBV7-3	-	TRBJ2-1	TGTGCCAGCAGCCTGGGACTAGTTTCCTACAATGAGCAGTTCTTC	CASSLGLVSYNEQFF
TRBD1	TRBV27	-	TRBJ2-4	TGTGCCAGCAGTTTAGGGGACAGGGGAAACATTCAGTACTTC	CASSLGDRGNIQYF
-	TRBV7-2	-	TRBJ1-4	TGTGCCAGCAGCTTAGGCGGGGGAATTAATGAAAAACTGTTTTTT	CASSLGGGINEKLFF
TRBD1	TRBV6-5	-	TRBJ2-3	TGTGCCAGCAGTTTTACACAGGGGGCTGGCACAGATACGCAGTATTTT	CASSFTQGAGTDTQYF
-	TRBV6-4	-	TRBJ2-5	TGTGCCAGCAGTCGCAGGGAACAAGAGACCCAGTACTTC	CASSRREQETQYF